The entry that follows covers one TCR beta chain sequence. The antigen is unknown. The V gene's germline CDR1 is MNHEY and CDR2 SMNVEV (reference sequence). The CDR3 is made up of 13 amino acids. Trimming took off 4 bases at V and 4 bases at J, with 10 bases between the two ends. With 60 Vbeta and 13 Jbeta primers, the PCR was carried out. Data came from immunoSEQ multiplex PCR; TCRdb stores just in-frame clones and leaves some out. The sample has about 130,000 clones; 15% to 20% are singletons. This sample was taken from a study of cytomegalovirus exposure and HLA in healthy donors. Study-level points and caveats: Fewer N-insertions (relative to the roughly 610-donor mean) were reportedly seen in an Asian-associated ancestry cluster in a later analysis. HLA-A and HLA-B allele assignments for most subjects were reportedly predicted accurately using TCR beta sequences.

Sequencing was performed on PBMCs. J is TRBJ2-5 and V is TRBV27; maybe TRBD2 (5 bases). The clonotype originates from a female donor in good health and CMV-seropositive. CDR3 amino acids: CASSSRRGETQYF. Written as DNA, the CDR3 is TGTGCCAGCAGTTCGCGACGGGGAGAGACCCAGTACTTC.